This T cell receptor beta chain was identified in a study of radiotherapy plus CTLA-4 blockade in lung cancer. The CDR3 contains 17 residues. The germline V gene encodes CDR1 MDHEN and CDR2 SYDVKM. Losses at the gene ends were 3 bases for V and 4 bases for J; bases not matched to a gene: 13. Profiled with immunoSEQ multiplex PCR; TCRdb holds only in-frame clones, not every one. The data contain about 77,000 clones, 70% to 80% of them seen just once; the ten biggest clones take up over 9%. This TCR was sampled from a human donor with non-small cell lung cancer whose response to radiotherapy plus ipilimumab could not be evaluated. The chain has TRBV28 and TRBJ1-2; 8 bases are a match to TRBD1. Source: peripheral blood, taken from a patient treated with radiotherapy plus ipilimumab. As DNA, the CDR3 is TGTGCCAGCAGTTTCGGAACAGGGGGACGGTTGAGCTATGGCTACACCTTC. It codes for CASSFGTGGRLSYGYTF.